The clone carrying this T cell receptor beta chain was picked up many times. A TCRbeta library incorporating unique molecular identifiers was prepared. TCRdb passed the PCR reads through MiXCR, listing each CDR3 protein once. The data contain hundreds of thousands of distinct CDR3 sequences, 16% of them singletons. The data were taken from a study of T-cell reconstitution after alpha-beta-depleted transplantation in children. V lost 3 bases and J 2 bases, leaving 9 bases between the germline ends. Germline V lookup: CDR1 SGHDT, CDR2 YYEEEE. The CDR3 contains 13 residues. The specimen comprised PBMCs from the stem cell graft donor, sampled from the stem cell graft. The origin of this receptor is a human donor who donated a stem cell graft to a child with acute myeloid leukemia. The V call is TRBV5-6, the J call TRBJ2-7; D may be TRBD1 or TRBD2 (5 bases each). This chain's CDR3 is CASSWDRTYEQYF. The CDR3 region has the DNA TGTGCCAGCAGCTGGGACCGAACCTACGAGCAGTACTTC.